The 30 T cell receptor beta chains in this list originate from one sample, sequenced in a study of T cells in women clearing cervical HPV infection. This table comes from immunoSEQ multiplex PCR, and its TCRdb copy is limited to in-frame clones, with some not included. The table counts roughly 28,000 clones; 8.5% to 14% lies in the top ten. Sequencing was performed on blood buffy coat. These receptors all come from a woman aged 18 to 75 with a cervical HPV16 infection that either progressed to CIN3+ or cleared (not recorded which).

Partial CDR3 DNA: TGTGCCAGCAGTGAAGCTATCTTCTCTGGAAACACC. Its translation: CASSEAIFSGNT. The complete CDR3 protein is CASSEAIFSGNTIYF. The V and J genes are TRBV6-1 and TRBJ1-3; D is unclear. The read ends 3 residues before the CDR3 terminus; that terminus is restored from the germline J gene. The CDR3 sequence is 15 residues long. With 0 bases removed from V and 0 bases from J, the gap between germline ends came to 6 bases. From germline, CDR1 is MNHNS and CDR2 SASEGT.

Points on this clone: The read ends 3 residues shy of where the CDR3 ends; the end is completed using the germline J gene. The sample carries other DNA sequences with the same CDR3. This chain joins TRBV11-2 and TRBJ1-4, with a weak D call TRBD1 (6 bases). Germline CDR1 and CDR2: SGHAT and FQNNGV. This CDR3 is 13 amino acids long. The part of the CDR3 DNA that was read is TGTGCCAGCAGCTTAGAACAGGGTCGCAAA. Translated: CASSLEQGRK. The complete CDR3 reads CASSLEQGRKLFF.

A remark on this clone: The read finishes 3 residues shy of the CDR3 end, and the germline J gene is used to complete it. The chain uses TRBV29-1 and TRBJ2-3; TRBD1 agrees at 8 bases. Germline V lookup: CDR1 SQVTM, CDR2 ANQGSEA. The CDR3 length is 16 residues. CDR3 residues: CSVEPVEDRVYETQYF. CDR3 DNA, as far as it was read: TGCAGCGTTGAACCCGTAGAGGACAGGGTTTACGAGACG.

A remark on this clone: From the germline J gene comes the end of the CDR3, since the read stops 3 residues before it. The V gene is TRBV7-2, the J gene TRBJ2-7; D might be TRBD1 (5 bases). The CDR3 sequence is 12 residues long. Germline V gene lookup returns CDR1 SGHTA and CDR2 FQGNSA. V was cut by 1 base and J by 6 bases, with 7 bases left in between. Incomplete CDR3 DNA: TGTGCCAGCAGCTTAGGGGGCAGCGAG. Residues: CASSLGGSE. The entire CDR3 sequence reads CASSLGGSEQYF.

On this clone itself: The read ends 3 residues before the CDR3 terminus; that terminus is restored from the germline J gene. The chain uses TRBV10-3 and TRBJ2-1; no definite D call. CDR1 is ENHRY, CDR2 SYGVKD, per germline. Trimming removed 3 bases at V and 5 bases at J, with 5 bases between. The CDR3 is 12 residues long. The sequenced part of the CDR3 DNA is TGTGCCATCAGTGAAACTCACAATGAG. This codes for CAISETHNE. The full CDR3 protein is CAISETHNEQFF.

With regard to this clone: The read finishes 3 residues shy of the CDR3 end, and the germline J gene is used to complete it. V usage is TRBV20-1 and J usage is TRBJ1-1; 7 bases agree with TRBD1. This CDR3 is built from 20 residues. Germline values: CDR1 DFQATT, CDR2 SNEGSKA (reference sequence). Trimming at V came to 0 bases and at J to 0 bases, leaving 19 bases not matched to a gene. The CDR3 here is CSARDPGRVGRGTMNTEAFF. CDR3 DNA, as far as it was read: TGCAGTGCTAGAGATCCGGGTCGAGTGGGCAGGGGGACAATGAACACTGAA.

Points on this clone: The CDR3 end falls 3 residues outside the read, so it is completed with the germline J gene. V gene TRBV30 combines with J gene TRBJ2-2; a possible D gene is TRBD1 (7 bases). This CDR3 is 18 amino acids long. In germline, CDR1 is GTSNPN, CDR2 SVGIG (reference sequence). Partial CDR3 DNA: TGTGCCTGGAGTGTAATGCGGCAGGGGGGCGTCTGGGCCAACGTG. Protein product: CAWSVMRQGGVWANV. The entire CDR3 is CAWSVMRQGGVWANVLFF.

CDR3 in amino acids: CASSLDIMNTEAFF. Partial CDR3 DNA: TGTGCCAGCAGCCTGGACATTATGAACACTGAA. This rearrangement joins TRBV5-4 to TRBJ1-1, with D tentatively TRBD1 (5 bases). Read sequence stops 3 residues before the CDR3 end, and the germline J gene provides the missing end. CDR3 length: 14 amino acids. V lost 4 bases to trimming and J lost 0 bases, with 10 bases between them. Per the germline V gene, CDR1 is SGHNT and CDR2 is YYREEE (reference sequence). Supplemented by reference TRBV5-4 and TRBJ1-1, the full variable domain reads ETGVTQSPTHLIKTRGQQVTLRCSSQSGHNTVSWYQQALGQGPQFIFQYYREEENGRGNFPPRFSGLQFPNYSSELNVNALELDDSALYLCASSLDIMNTEAFFGQGTRLTVV.

CDR3 sequence: CSAKGLAEYEQYF. The DNA read from the CDR3 is TGCAGTGCTAAGGGACTAGCGGAATACGAG. The V gene is TRBV20-1, the J gene TRBJ2-7, with 11 bases fitting TRBD2. The CDR3 end lies 3 residues beyond the end of the read and is filled in from the germline J gene. Germline lookup yields CDR1 DFQATT and CDR2 SNEGSKA (reference sequence). This CDR3 comprises 13 residues. The V and J ends lost 4 bases and 4 bases, in that order; junction bases with no gene match: 3.

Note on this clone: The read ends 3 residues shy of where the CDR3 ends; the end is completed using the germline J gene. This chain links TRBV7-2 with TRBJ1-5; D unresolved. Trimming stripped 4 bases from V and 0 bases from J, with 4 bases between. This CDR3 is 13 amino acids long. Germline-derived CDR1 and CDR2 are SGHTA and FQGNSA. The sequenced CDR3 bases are TGTGCCAGCAGCTACTATAGCAATCAGCCC. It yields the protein CASSYYSNQP. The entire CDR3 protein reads CASSYYSNQPQHF.

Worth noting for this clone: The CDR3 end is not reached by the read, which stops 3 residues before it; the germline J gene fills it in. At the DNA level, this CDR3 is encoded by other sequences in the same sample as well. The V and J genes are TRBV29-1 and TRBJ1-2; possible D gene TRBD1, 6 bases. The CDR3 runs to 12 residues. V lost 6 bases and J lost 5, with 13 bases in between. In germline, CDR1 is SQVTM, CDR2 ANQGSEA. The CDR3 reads CSVLGQNYGYTF. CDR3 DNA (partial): TGCAGCGTATTAGGACAGAATTATGGC.

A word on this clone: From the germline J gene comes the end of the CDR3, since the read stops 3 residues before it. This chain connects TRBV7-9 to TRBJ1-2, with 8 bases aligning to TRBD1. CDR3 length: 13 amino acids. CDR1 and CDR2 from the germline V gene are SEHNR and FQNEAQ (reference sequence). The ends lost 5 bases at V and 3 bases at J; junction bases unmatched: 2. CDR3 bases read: TGTGCCAGCAGCCCGGGACAGGACTATGGC. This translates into CASSPGQDYG. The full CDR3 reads CASSPGQDYGYTF. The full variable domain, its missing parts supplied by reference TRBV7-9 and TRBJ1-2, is DTGVSQNPRHKITKRGQNVTFRCDPISEHNRLYWYRQTLGQGPEFLTYFQNEAQLEKSRLLSDRFSAERPKGSFSTLEIQRTEQGDSAMYLCASSPGQDYGYTFGSGTRLTVV.

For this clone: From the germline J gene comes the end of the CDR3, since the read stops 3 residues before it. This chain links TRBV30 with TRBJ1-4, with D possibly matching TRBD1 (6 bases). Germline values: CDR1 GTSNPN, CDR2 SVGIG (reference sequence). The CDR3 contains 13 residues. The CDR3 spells CAWREAGANVLFF. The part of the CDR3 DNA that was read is TGTGCCTGGAGGGAGGCGGGGGCCAACGTA.

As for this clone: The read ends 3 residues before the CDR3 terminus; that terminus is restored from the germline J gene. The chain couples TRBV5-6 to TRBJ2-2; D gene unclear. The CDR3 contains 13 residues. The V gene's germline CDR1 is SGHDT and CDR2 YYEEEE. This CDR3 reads CASSLGYNSPLFF. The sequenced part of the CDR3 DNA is TGTGCCAGCAGCTTGGGTTACAATTCACCG.

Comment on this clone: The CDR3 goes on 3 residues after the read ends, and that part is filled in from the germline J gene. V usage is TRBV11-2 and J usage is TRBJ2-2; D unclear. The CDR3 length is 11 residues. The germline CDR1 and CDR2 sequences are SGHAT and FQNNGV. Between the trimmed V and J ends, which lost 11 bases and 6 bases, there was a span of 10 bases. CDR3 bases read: TGTGCCGGTGTTAGGGCCGGGGAG. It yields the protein CAGVRAGE. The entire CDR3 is CAGVRAGELFF.

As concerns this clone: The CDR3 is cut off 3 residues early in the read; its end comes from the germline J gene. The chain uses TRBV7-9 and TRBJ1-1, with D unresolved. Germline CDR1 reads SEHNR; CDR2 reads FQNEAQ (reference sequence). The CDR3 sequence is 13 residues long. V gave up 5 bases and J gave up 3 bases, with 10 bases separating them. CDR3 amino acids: CASSPDTDTEAFF. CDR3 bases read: TGTGCCAGCAGCCCTGACACGGACACTGAA.

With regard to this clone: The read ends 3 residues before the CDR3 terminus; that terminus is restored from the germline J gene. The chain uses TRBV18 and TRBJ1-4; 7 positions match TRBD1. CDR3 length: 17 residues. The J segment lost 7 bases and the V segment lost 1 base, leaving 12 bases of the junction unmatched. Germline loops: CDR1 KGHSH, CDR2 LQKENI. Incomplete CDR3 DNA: TGTGCCAGCTCACCACTATCTCGAGGGGGCGAGGGTGAAAAA. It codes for CASSPLSRGGEGEK. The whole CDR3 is CASSPLSRGGEGEKLFF.

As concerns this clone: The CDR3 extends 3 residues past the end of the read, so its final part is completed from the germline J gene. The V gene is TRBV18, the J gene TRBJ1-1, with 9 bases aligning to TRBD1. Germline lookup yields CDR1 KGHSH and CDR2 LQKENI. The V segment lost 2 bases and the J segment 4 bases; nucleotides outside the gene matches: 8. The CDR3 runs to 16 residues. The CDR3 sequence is CASSPLLGDRATEAFF. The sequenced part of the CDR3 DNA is TGTGCCAGCTCACCATTATTGGGGGACAGGGCCACTGAA.

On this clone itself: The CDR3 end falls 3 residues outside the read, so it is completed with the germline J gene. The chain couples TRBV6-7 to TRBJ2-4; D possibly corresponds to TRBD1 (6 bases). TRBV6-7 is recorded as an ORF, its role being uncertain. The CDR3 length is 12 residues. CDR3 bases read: TGTGCCAGCAACTGGACAGTACAGCCT. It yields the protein CASNWTVQP. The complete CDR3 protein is CASNWTVQPQYF.

CDR3 region: CASSLGGTVAGNTIYF. Partial CDR3 DNA: TGTGCCAGCAGCTTAGGGGGGACAGTTGCCGGAAACACC. This chain links TRBV7-3 with TRBJ1-3, with TRBD1 matching over 7 bases. The read stops 3 residues short of the end of the CDR3; the missing end is completed from the germline J gene. Germline loops: CDR1 SGHTA, CDR2 FQGTGA. CDR3 length: 16 amino acids. V lost 2 bases and J lost 4; bases outside the gene matches: 8.

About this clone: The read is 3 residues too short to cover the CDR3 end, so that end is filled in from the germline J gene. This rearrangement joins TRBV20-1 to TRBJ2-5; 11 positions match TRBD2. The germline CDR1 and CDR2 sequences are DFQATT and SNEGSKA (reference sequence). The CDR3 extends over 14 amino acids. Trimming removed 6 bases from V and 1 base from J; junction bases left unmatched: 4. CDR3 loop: CSAGTSGLQETQYF. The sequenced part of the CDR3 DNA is TGCAGTGCCGGGACTAGCGGTCTCCAAGAGACC.

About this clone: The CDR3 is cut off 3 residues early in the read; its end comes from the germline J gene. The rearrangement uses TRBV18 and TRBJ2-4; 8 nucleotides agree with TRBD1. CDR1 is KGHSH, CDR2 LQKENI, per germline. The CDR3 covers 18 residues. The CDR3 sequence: CASSPLITGTGDNYGQYF. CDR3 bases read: TGTGCCAGCTCACCACTTATCACCGGGACAGGAGATAACTATGGT.

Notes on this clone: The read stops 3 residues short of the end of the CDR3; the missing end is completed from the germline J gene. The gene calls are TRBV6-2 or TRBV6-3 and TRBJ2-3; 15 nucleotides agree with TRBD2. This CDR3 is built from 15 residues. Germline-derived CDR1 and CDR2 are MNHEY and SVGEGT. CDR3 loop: CASSPGLAGGETQYF. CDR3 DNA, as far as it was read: TGTGCCAGCAGCCCGGGACTAGCGGGAGGAGAGACG.

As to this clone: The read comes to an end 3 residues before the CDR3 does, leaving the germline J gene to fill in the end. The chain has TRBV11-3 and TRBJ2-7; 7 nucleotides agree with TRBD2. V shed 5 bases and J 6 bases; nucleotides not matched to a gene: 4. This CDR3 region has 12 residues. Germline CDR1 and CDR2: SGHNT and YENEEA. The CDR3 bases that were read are TGTGCCAGCAGCCGATGGGGGGGCGAG. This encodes CASSRWGGE. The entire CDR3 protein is CASSRWGGEQYF.

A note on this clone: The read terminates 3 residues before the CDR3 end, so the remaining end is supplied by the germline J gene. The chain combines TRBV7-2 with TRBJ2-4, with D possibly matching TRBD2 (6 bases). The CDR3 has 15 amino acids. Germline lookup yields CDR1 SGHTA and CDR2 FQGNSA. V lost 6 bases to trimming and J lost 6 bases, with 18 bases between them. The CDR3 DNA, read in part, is TGTGCCAGCAGACCTCCGGGACTCCAGGGAAACATT. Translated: CASRPPGLQGNI. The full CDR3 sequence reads CASRPPGLQGNIQYF. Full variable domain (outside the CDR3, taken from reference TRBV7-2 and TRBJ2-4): GAGVSQSPSNKVTEKGKDVELRCDPISGHTALYWYRQSLGQGLEFLIYFQGNSAPDKSGLPSDRFSAERTGGSVSTLTIQRTQQEDSAVYLCASRPPGLQGNIQYFGAGTRLSVL.

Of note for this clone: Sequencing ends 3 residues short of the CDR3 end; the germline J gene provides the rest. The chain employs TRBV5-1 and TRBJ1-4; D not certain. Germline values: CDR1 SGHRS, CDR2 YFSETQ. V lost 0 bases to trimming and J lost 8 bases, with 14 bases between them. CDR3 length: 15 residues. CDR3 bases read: TGCGCCAGCAGCTTGGTGGTAGGGCGAGGGGAAAAA. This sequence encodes CASSLVVGRGEK. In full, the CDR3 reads CASSLVVGRGEKLFF.

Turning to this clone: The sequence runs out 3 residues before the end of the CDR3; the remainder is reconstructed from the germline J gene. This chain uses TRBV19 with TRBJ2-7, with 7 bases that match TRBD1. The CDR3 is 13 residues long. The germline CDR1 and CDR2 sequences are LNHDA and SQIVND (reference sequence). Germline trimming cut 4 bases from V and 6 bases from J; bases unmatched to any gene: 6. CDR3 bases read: TGTGCCAGTAGTAGAGGGGGCCTGGGCGAG. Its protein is CASSRGGLGE. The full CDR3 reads CASSRGGLGEQYF. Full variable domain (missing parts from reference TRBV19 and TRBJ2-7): DGGITQSPKYLFRKEGQNVTLSCEQNLNHDAMYWYRQDPGQGLRLIYYSQIVNDFQKGDIAEGYSVSREKKESFPLTVTSAQKNPTAFYLCASSRGGLGEQYFGPGTRLTVT.

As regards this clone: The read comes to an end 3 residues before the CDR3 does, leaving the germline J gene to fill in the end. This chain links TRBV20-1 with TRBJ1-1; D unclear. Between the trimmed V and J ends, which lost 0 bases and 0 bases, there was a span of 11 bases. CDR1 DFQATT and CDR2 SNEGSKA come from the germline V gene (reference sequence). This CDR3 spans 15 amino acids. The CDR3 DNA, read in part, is TGCAGTGCTAGAGATCGGTATAAGTTGAACACTGAA. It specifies CSARDRYKLNTE. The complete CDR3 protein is CSARDRYKLNTEAFF.

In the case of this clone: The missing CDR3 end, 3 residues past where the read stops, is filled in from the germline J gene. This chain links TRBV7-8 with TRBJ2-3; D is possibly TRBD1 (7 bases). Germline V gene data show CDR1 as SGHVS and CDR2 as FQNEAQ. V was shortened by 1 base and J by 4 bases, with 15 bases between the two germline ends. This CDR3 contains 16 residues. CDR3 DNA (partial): TGTGCCAGCAGCTTAGGGGGGGACAGTGGGGCAGATACG. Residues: CASSLGGDSGADT. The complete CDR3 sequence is CASSLGGDSGADTQYF.

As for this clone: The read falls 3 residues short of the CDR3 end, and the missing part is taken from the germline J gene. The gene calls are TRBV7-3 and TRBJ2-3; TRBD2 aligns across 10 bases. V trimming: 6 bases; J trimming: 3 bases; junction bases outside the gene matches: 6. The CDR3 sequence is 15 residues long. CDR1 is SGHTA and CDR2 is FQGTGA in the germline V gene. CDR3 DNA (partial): TGTGCCAGCAGTTTTGATAGCGGGGGGACAGATACG. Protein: CASSFDSGGTDT. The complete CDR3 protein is CASSFDSGGTDTQYF.